Shown below are 30 T cell receptor beta chains from a single sample sequenced in a study of T-cell reconstitution after alpha-beta-depleted transplantation in children. Researchers prepared the TCRbeta library using unique molecular identifiers, the study reports. TCRdb itself ran the PCR reads through MiXCR, one entry per CDR3 protein. The sample lists over 150,000 distinct CDR3 sequences, roughly 6.5% occurring once. The material was PBMCs, obtained before TCRalphabeta/CD19-depleted stem cell transplant. The receptors shown here come from a girl under two years old with combined immunodeficiency, due to receive a stem cell transplant.

This clonotype was found many times. This sequence joins TRBV12-3 or TRBV12-4 and TRBJ2-1, with D perhaps matching TRBD2 (6 bases). This CDR3 is built from 13 residues. V gave up 6 bases and J gave up 4 bases, with 10 bases separating them. CDR3 coding DNA: TGTGCCAGCAGACCGGGACTGTACAATGAGCAGTTCTTC. Translated, it gives CASRPGLYNEQFF.

This clonotype has at least ten counts. J is TRBJ2-1 and V is TRBV9; tentatively, D is TRBD2 (6 bases). The CDR3 has 15 residues. The germline CDR1 and CDR2 sequences are SGDLS and YYNGEE. Trimming shortened V by 0 bases and J by 0 bases, and 7 bases separated the two germline ends. The CDR3 bases are TGTGCCAGCAGCGTAGCCGGGGGCTCCTACAATGAGCAGTTCTTC. Protein sequence: CASSVAGGSYNEQFF. Using reference TRBV9 and TRBJ2-1 for the parts outside the CDR3, the full variable domain is DSGVTQTPKHLITATGQRVTLRCSPRSGDLSVYWYQQSLDQGLQFLIQYYNGEERAKGNILERFSAQQFPDLHSELNLSSLELGDSALYFCASSVAGGSYNEQFFGPGTRLTVL.

This clonotype was counted many times. V and J are TRBV25-1 and TRBJ2-5, with TRBD1 matching 9 bases. Germline lookup yields CDR1 MGHDK and CDR2 SYGVNS. The CDR3 runs 15 residues. Unmatched junction bases numbered 6, after V lost 2 bases and J lost 5 bases. CDR3 sequence reads: CASSEGDRVTETQYF. The CDR3 DNA reads TGTGCCAGCAGTGAAGGGGACAGGGTAACGGAGACCCAGTACTTC.

This clonotype was seen repeatedly, ten times or more. This sequence joins TRBV15 and TRBJ2-3; maybe TRBD2 (6 bases). CDR1 is LNHNV and CDR2 is YYDKDF in the germline V gene (reference sequence). The CDR3 sequence is 12 residues long. Trimming took 9 bases from V and 3 from J, leaving 10 bases between them. Here the CDR3 DNA reads TGTGCCACGTGGGGAGGTACAGATACGCAGTATTTT. Protein: CATWGGTDTQYF.

A word on this clonotype: Without the conserved terminal phenylalanine or tryptophan, this CDR3 likely stems from a read error. The J gene is TRBJ2-5, the V gene TRBV6-1; 7 bases fit TRBD2. The junction had 6 bases not matched to a gene; V was cut back by 1 base and J by 4 bases. The CDR3 is 15 amino acids. Germline CDR1 reads MNHNS; CDR2 reads SASEGT. The CDR3 reads CASSEGLGGGETQYC. The CDR3 DNA follows: TGTGCCAGCAGTGAAGGGTTGGGGGGGGGAGAGACCCAGTACTGC.

This clonotype was seen many times. The rearrangement joins TRBV12-3 or TRBV12-4 to TRBJ2-5; a possible D gene is TRBD2 (6 bases). Trimming left V 4 bases short and J 2 bases short, with 11 bases between. The CDR3 loop spans 14 amino acids. CDR3 sequence reads: CASSYLSGQETQYF. CDR3 bases: TGTGCCAGCAGTTATCTTAGCGGACAAGAGACCCAGTACTTC.

This clonotype was seen at least ten times. The rearrangement uses TRBV27 and TRBJ2-5; D gene ambiguous. With 5 bases removed from V and 2 bases from J, the gap between germline ends came to 12 bases. The length of the CDR3 is 14 residues. Germline CDR1 is MNHEY and CDR2 is SMNVEV (reference sequence). The CDR3 is CASSPRLIQETQYF. CDR3 DNA sequence: TGTGCCAGCAGTCCCAGATTAATACAAGAGACCCAGTACTTC.

The chain couples TRBV5-1 to TRBJ1-1; weak D call: TRBD1 (5 bases). The V and J ends lost 2 bases and 1 base respectively, with 12 bases between them. The CDR3 sequence is 15 residues long. Germline loops: CDR1 SGHRS, CDR2 YFSETQ. The CDR3 DNA reads as TGCGCCAGCAGCTTCACGGGACTCGCGAACACTGAAGCTTTCTTT. Amino acids: CASSFTGLANTEAFF.

This clonotype came up many times. This chain links TRBV7-9 with TRBJ2-3, with TRBD2 identical over 8 bases. The CDR3 is 16 amino acids. Germline V gives CDR1 SEHNR, CDR2 FQNEAQ (reference sequence). V shed 5 bases, J shed 2 bases, and the junction held 9 bases outside the gene matches. This chain's CDR3 is CASSPKREQSTDTQYF. CDR3 nucleotide sequence: TGTGCCAGCAGCCCTAAGCGGGAGCAATCCACAGATACGCAGTATTTT.

This sequence joins TRBV7-7 and TRBJ2-2, with D unresolved. Trimming pared 5 bases from V and 1 base from J, leaving 8 bases between. Germline CDR1 and CDR2: SSHAT and FNYEAQ (reference sequence). The CDR3 length is 14 residues. This CDR3 is CASSRHLNTGELFF. CDR3 coding DNA: TGTGCCAGCAGCAGACACCTGAACACCGGGGAGCTGTTTTTT.

Many counts were recorded for this clonotype. V gene TRBV7-2 combines with J gene TRBJ2-1, with D possibly called TRBD1 or TRBD2 (5 bases each). Per the germline V gene, CDR1 is SGHTA and CDR2 is FQGNSA. The CDR3 loop spans 16 amino acids. The germline V and J ends were trimmed by 6 bases and 0 bases, with 15 bases remaining between them. CDR3 DNA sequence: TGTGCCAGCAGAGGGGTGGGGGTACTCTCCTACAATGAGCAGTTCTTC. Translation gives CASRGVGVLSYNEQFF.

This clonotype was counted many times. The rearrangement uses TRBV13 and TRBJ2-7; TRBD2 matches 11 bases. Germline values: CDR1 PRHDT, CDR2 FYEKMQ (reference sequence). V trimming: 10 bases; J trimming: 4 bases; junction bases outside the gene matches: 9. The CDR3 consists of 14 residues. The CDR3 nucleotides read TGTGCCACCTCCGTGACTAGCGGGGAGTACGAGCAGTACTTC. It is translated as CATSVTSGEYEQYF. The variable domain in full, completed from reference TRBV13 and TRBJ2-7, reads AAGVIQSPRHLIKEKRETATLKCYPIPRHDTVYWYQQGPGQDPQFLISFYEKMQSDKGSIPDRFSAQQFSDYHSELNMSSLELGDSALYFCATSVTSGEYEQYFGPGTRLTVT.

This clonotype was recorded many times. The rearrangement uses TRBV7-6 and TRBJ2-7; D possibly corresponds to TRBD1 (5 bases). The germline CDR1 and CDR2 sequences are SGHVS and FNYEAQ. The V and J ends lost 3 bases and 4 bases respectively, with 13 bases between them. The CDR3 has 14 amino acids. In DNA form, the CDR3 reads TGTGCCAGCAGCTTTAGTGGACAAATATACGAGCAGTACTTC. This codes for CASSFSGQIYEQYF.

This clonotype was picked up many times. This rearrangement joins TRBV28 to TRBJ2-3; 14 bases align to TRBD2. Germline V CDR1 and CDR2: MDHEN, SYDVKM. After removal of 4 bases from V and 8 bases from J, the junction contained 5 bases not matched to a gene. The CDR3 sequence is 15 residues long. CDR3 region: CASSSGTSGSTTQYF. Here the CDR3 DNA reads TGTGCCAGCAGTTCTGGGACTAGCGGGAGTACTACGCAGTATTTT.

Many counts were recorded for this clonotype. The rearrangement links TRBV12-3 or TRBV12-4 to TRBJ2-2, with TRBD2 identical over 10 bases. This CDR3 is built from 15 residues. Unmatched junction bases numbered 5, after V lost 4 bases and J lost 6 bases. CDR3 DNA sequence: TGTGCCAGCAGTTCTAGCGGGAGCCTATCCGGGGAGCTGTTTTTT. This translates into CASSSSGSLSGELFF.

The table lists this clonotype with many counts. This sequence joins TRBV24-1 and TRBJ2-3, with D perhaps TRBD2 (6 bases). This CDR3 has 17 residues. In germline, CDR1 is KGHDR, CDR2 SFDVKD. V was pared by 4 bases and J by 1 base, with 17 bases between. The CDR3 loop reads CATSDPGEVSGTDTQYF. The CDR3 DNA follows: TGTGCCACCAGTGACCCGGGAGAGGTGTCGGGCACAGATACGCAGTATTTT.

This clonotype was observed many times. The chain couples TRBV12-3 or TRBV12-4 to TRBJ2-7; no firm D call. The CDR3 runs to 13 residues. Trimming pared 4 bases from V and 5 bases from J, leaving 12 bases between. The CDR3 protein is CASSWTDANEQYF. Here the CDR3 DNA reads TGTGCCAGCAGTTGGACGGATGCTAACGAGCAGTACTTC.

As concerns this clonotype: One base away lies a much larger clone, so this may be a sequencing read error. The chain is built from TRBV7-9 and TRBJ2-5; D not resolved. The germline gives CDR1 SEHNR, CDR2 FQNEAQ (reference sequence). The CDR3 length is 14 residues. CDR3 residues: CSSSLQLVQETQYF. CDR3 nucleotides: TGTTCCAGCAGCTTACAGTTGGTGCAAGAGACCCAGTACTTC.

This clonotype was observed many times. This chain connects TRBV12-3 or TRBV12-4 to TRBJ2-3, with D unresolved. The CDR3 contains 15 residues. V gave up 2 bases and J gave up 1 base, with 10 bases separating them. The CDR3 sequence is CASSLTRQGTDTQYF. The CDR3 coding sequence is TGTGCCAGCAGTTTAACCCGCCAGGGCACAGATACGCAGTATTTT.

In its sample, this clonotype was seen many times. The chain combines TRBV20-1 with TRBJ1-5; a possible D gene is TRBD1 (6 bases). The CDR3 extends over 14 amino acids. The V gene lost 7 bases and the J gene lost 0 bases, with 13 bases spanning the gap. The germline V gene has CDR1 DFQATT and CDR2 SNEGSKA (reference sequence). The CDR3 reads CSVRGLYSNQPQHF. CDR3 coding DNA: TGCAGTGTTCGGGGGCTGTATAGCAATCAGCCCCAGCATTTT.

This clonotype was detected many times. The chain has TRBV20-1 and TRBJ2-7; D is undetermined. V was pared by 4 bases and J by 4 bases, with 5 bases between. Germline lookup yields CDR1 DFQATT and CDR2 SNEGSKA (reference sequence). The CDR3 extends over 10 amino acids. CDR3 in DNA: TGCAGTGCTAATCAGTACGAGCAGTACTTC. Translation gives CSANQYEQYF.

The chain joins TRBV4-3 to TRBJ2-3, with D uncertain. CDR1 and CDR2 from the germline V gene are LGHNA and YSLEER. There are 14 residues in the CDR3. V shed 6 bases and J shed 2 bases, with 12 bases lying between them. This CDR3 is CASSKSTVTDTQYF. The CDR3, as DNA: TGCGCCAGCAGTAAGAGTACGGTCACAGATACGCAGTATTTT.

This clonotype was observed a handful of times. V usage is TRBV12-3 or TRBV12-4 and J usage is TRBJ2-5, with a tentative D call TRBD2 (7 bases). Trimming cost V 6 bases and J 4 bases, with 24 bases left between them. CDR3 size: 17 residues. CDR3 nucleotides: TGTGCCAGCAGGGGCCAAACCGGGGGCGGGAGCCTAGAGACCCAGTACTTC. Residues: CASRGQTGGGSLETQYF.

This clonotype was recorded many times. The chain joins TRBV19 to TRBJ2-7; D is perhaps TRBD1 (6 bases). The CDR3 loop spans 15 amino acids. Trimming took off 3 bases at V and 1 base at J, with 13 bases between the two ends. Germline CDR1 LNHDA, CDR2 SQIVND (reference sequence). The DNA of the CDR3 is TGTGCCAGTAGTATTCCCACAGGGCCGTCCTACGAGCAGTACTTC. Protein product: CASSIPTGPSYEQYF.

The CDR3 coding sequence is TGTGCCAGCAGAGGACTAGCGGATACATACAATGAGCAGTTCTTC. Its translation: CASRGLADTYNEQFF. The J gene is TRBJ2-1, the V gene TRBV28, with 10 bases aligning to TRBD2. J lost 4 bases, V lost 6 bases, and 6 bases had no gene match. The germline gives CDR1 MDHEN, CDR2 SYDVKM. The CDR3 contains 15 residues. Supplemented by reference TRBV28 and TRBJ2-1, the full variable domain reads DVKVTQSSRYLVKRTGEKVFLECVQDMDHENMFWYRQDPGLGLRLIYFSYDVKMKEKGDIPEGYSVSREKKERFSLILESASTNQTSMYLCASRGLADTYNEQFFGPGTRLTVL.

This clonotype was found many times. The chain links TRBV12-3 or TRBV12-4 to TRBJ2-7; D could derive from TRBD1 or TRBD2 (5 bases each). The V and J ends lost 6 bases and 1 base respectively, with 7 bases between them. The CDR3 totals 12 residues. DNA for the CDR3: TGTGCCAGCAGGAGGGGTTCCTACGAGCAGTACTTC. Protein sequence: CASRRGSYEQYF.

This clonotype came up many times. This chain links TRBV7-8 with TRBJ2-7; a weak D match, TRBD2 (6 bases). Trimming removed 2 bases from V and 3 bases from J, with 17 bases in between. CDR1 SGHVS and CDR2 FQNEAQ come from the germline V gene. This CDR3 comprises 16 residues. Here the CDR3 reads CASSLNLGGAGYEQYF. The DNA for the CDR3 is TGTGCCAGCAGCTTAAATTTGGGGGGAGCGGGCTACGAGCAGTACTTC.

This clonotype appeared many times. The chain joins TRBV20-1 to TRBJ2-3, with 12 bases fitting TRBD2. V lost 1 base and J lost 4; bases outside the gene matches: 18. Germline CDR1 is DFQATT and CDR2 is SNEGSKA (reference sequence). This CDR3 has 20 amino acids. The CDR3 DNA reads as TGCAGTGCTAGAGGCGATGGGAGCCTAGCGGGAGGGCCCCCCCCAGATACGCAGTATTTT. This codes for CSARGDGSLAGGPPPDTQYF.

Ten or more counts support this clonotype. The chain employs TRBV12-3 or TRBV12-4 and TRBJ2-5; D is possibly TRBD1 (5 bases). Trimming removed 6 bases at V and 5 bases at J, with 10 bases between. The length of the CDR3 is 12 residues. The CDR3 sequence: CASSQGWETQYF. Written as DNA, the CDR3 is TGTGCCAGCAGCCAGGGATGGGAGACCCAGTACTTC.

The sample holds many counts of this clonotype. V is TRBV14 and J is TRBJ1-2, with D perhaps matching TRBD1 (6 bases). This CDR3 is built from 16 residues. V lost 0 bases, J lost 3 bases, and 14 bases lay in between. CDR1 and CDR2 (germline): SGHDN, FVKESK. The CDR3 coding sequence is TGTGCCAGCAGCCAAGACTCGGCCAGGGGATACTATGGCTACACCTTC. It translates to CASSQDSARGYYGYTF.